This T cell receptor (beta chain) was documented in a study of CD8 T cells in ankylosing spondylitis. This clonotype showed up just a few times. Its antigen remains unidentified. The authors made TCR beta libraries by quantitative 5'-RACE with molecular barcodes. TCRdb processed the 5' RACE reads anew with MiXCR; each CDR3 protein has one entry. The repertoire holds about 96,000 distinct CDR3 sequences, with 27% as singletons. Study observations and caveats: The clones that were linked to disease were reported to be significantly enriched in matched synovial fluid samples from ankylosing spondylitis patients.

This CDR3 contains 16 residues. CDR1 is MDHEN and CDR2 is SYDVKM in the germline V gene. The ends were cut back, 5 bases at V and 1 base at J, with 17 bases in the middle. Sequenced sample: blood, either unsorted or a sorted T cell fraction (not recorded which). The rearrangement links TRBV28 to TRBJ2-5; possibly TRBD2 for D (6 bases). This TCR was sampled from a male donor with ankylosing spondylitis or in good health (not recorded which). The CDR3 sequence: CASSTRVGGGQETQYF. DNA for the CDR3: TGTGCCAGCAGTACCCGCGTGGGAGGTGGCCAAGAGACCCAGTACTTC.